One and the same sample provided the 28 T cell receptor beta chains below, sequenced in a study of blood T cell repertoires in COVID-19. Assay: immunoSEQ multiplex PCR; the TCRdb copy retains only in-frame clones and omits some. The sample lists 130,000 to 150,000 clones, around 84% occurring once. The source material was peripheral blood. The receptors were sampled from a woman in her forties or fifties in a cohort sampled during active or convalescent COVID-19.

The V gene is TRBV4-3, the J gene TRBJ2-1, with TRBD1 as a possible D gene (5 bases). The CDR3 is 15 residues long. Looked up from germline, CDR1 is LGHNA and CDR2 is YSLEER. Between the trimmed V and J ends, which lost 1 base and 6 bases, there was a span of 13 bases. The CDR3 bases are TGCGCCAGCAGCCAAGGGGAAGGGGTGCTCAATGAGCAGTTCTTC. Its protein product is CASSQGEGVLNEQFF.

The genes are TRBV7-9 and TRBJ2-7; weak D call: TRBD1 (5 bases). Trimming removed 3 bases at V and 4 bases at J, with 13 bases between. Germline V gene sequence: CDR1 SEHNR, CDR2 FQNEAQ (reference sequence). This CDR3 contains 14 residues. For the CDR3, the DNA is TGTGCCAGCAGCTTTCGGCAGGGCCAATACGAGCAGTACTTC. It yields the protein CASSFRQGQYEQYF.

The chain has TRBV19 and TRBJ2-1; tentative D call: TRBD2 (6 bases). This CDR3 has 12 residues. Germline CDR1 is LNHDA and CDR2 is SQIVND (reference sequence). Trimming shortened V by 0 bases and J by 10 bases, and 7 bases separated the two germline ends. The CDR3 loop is CASSIDREEQFF. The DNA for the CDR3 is TGTGCCAGTAGTATAGATCGGGAGGAGCAGTTCTTC.

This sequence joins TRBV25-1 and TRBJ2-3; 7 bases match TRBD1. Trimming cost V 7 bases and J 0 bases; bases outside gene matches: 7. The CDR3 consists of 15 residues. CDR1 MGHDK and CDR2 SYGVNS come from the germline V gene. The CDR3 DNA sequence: TGTGCCAGCAACGATCGGGACAGTAGCACAGATACGCAGTATTTT. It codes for CASNDRDSSTDTQYF.

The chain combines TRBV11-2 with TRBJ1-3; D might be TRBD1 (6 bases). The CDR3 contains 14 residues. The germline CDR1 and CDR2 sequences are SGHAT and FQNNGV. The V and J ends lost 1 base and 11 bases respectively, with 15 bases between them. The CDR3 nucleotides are TGTGCCAGCAGCTTAGCAGGGGACGGGGCCGCCATATATTTT. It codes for CASSLAGDGAAIYF.

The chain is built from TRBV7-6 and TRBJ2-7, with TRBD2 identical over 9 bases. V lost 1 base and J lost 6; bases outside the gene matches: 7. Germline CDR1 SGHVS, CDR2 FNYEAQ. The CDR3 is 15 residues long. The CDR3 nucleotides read TGTGCCAGCAGCTTAGGGAGCGGGGGGTTTGGCGAGCAGTACTTC. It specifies CASSLGSGGFGEQYF.

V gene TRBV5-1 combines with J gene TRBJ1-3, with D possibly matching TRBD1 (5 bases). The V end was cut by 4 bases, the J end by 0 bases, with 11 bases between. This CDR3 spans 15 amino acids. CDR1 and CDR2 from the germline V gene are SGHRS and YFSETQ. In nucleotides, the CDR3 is TGCGCCAGCAGCCCCGGACACGTCTCTGGAAACACCATATATTTT. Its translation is CASSPGHVSGNTIYF.

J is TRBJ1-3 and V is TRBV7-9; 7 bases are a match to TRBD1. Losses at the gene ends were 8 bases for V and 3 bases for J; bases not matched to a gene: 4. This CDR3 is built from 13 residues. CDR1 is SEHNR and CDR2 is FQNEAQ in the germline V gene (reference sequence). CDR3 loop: CASAQGSGNTIYF. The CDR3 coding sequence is TGTGCCAGCGCACAGGGGAGTGGAAACACCATATATTTT. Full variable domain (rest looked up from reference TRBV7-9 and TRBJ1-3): DTGVSQNPRHKITKRGQNVTFRCDPISEHNRLYWYRQTLGQGPEFLTYFQNEAQLEKSRLLSDRFSAERPKGSFSTLEIQRTEQGDSAMYLCASAQGSGNTIYFGEGSWLTVV.

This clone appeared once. The CDR3 coding sequence is TGTGCCAGCAGCCAAGAAGAGGGGGCAGGGGGCCATGGCTACACCTTC. Translated, it gives CASSQEEGAGGHGYTF. The rearrangement links TRBV14 to TRBJ1-2; 8 bases line up with TRBD1. V dropped 0 bases and J dropped 6; count of bases not matched to a gene: 9. Germline values: CDR1 SGHDN, CDR2 FVKESK. The CDR3 consists of 16 residues.

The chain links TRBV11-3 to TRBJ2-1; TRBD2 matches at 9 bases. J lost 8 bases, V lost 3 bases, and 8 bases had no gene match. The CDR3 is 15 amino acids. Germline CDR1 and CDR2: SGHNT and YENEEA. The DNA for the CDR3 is TGTGCCAGCAGCTTCGCGGGGGGGCAGGGGGATGAGCAGTTCTTC. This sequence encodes CASSFAGGQGDEQFF.

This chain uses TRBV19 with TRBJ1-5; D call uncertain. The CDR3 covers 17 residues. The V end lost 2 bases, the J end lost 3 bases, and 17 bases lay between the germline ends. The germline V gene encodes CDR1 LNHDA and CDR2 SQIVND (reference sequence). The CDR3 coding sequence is TGTGCCAGTAGTATACGGAGTACCAGCGCGAACAATCAGCCCCAGCATTTT. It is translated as CASSIRSTSANNQPQHF. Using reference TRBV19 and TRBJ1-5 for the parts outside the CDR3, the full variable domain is DGGITQSPKYLFRKEGQNVTLSCEQNLNHDAMYWYRQDPGQGLRLIYYSQIVNDFQKGDIAEGYSVSREKKESFPLTVTSAQKNPTAFYLCASSIRSTSANNQPQHFGDGTRLSIL.

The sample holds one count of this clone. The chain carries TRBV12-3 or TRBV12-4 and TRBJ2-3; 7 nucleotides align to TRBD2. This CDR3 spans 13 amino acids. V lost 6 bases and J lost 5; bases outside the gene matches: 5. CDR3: CASRRLAEDTQYF. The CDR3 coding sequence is TGTGCCAGCAGAAGACTAGCTGAAGATACGCAGTATTTT.

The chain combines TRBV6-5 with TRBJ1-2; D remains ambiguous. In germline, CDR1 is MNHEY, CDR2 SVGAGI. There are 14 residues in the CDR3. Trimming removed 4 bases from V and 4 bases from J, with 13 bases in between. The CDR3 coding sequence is TGTGCCAGCAGTTTCCGGGAATCCGCCTATGGCTACACCTTC. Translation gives CASSFRESAYGYTF.

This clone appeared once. The DNA for the CDR3 is TGTGCCAGCAGCCGCCAAGGACAGGTCGTTCGTTATGGCTACACCTTC. Translation: CASSRQGQVVRYGYTF. The J gene is TRBJ1-2, the V gene TRBV14; 7 bases match TRBD1. The J segment lost 5 bases and the V segment lost 4 bases, leaving 13 bases of the junction unmatched. This CDR3 has 16 amino acids. Germline CDR1 is SGHDN and CDR2 is FVKESK. Full variable domain (rest looked up from reference TRBV14 and TRBJ1-2): EAGVTQFPSHSVIEKGQTVTLRCDPISGHDNLYWYRRVMGKEIKFLLHFVKESKQDESGMPNNRFLAERTGGTYSTLKVQPAELEDSGVYFCASSRQGQVVRYGYTFGSGTRLTVV.

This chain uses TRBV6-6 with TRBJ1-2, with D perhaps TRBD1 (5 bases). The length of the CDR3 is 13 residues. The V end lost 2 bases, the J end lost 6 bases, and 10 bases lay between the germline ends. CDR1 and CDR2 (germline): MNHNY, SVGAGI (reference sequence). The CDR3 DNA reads TGTGCCAGCAGTTACCAGGGCTGGGATGGCTACACCTTC. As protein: CASSYQGWDGYTF.

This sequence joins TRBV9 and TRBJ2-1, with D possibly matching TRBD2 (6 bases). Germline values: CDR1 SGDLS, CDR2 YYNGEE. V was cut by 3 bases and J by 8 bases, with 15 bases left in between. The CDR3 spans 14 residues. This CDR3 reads CASSARLGRDEQFF. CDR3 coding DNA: TGTGCCAGCAGCGCAAGACTAGGGCGCGATGAGCAGTTCTTC.

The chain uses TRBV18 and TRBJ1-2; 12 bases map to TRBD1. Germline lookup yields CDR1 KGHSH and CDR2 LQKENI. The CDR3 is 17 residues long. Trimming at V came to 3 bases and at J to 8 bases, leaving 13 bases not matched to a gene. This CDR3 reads CASSPKGPGQGALGYTF. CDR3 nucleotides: TGTGCCAGCTCACCGAAAGGACCGGGACAGGGGGCTTTAGGCTACACCTTC. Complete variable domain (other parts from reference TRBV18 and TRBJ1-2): NAGVMQNPRHLVRRRGQEARLRCSPMKGHSHVYWYRQLPEEGLKFMVYLQKENIIDESGMPKERFSAEFPKEGPSILRIQQVVRGDSAAYFCASSPKGPGQGALGYTFGSGTRLTVV.

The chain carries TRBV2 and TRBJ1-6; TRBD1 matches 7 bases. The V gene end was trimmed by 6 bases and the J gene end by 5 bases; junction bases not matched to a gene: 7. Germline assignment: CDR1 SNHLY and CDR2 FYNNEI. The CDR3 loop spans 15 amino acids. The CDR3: CASRPLTGNNSPLHF. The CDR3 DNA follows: TGTGCCAGCAGACCCTTGACAGGGAATAATTCACCCCTCCACTTT.

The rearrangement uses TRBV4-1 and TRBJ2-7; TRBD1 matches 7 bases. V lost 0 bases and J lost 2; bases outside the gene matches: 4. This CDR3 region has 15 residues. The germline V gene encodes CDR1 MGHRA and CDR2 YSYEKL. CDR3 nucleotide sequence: TGCGCCAGCAGCCAAGAGGAGACAGGGACCTACGAGCAGTACTTC. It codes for CASSQEETGTYEQYF.

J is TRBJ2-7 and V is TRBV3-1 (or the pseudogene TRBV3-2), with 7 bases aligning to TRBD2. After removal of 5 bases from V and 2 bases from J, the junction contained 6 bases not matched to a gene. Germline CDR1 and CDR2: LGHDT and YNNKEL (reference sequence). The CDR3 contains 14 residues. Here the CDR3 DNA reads TGTGCCAGCAGCACCCCCGGGACTACCTACGAGCAGTACTTC. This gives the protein CASSTPGTTYEQYF.

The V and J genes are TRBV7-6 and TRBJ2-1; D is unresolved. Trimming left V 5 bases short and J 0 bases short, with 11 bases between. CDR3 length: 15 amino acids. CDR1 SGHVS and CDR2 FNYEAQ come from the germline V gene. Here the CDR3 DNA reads TGTGCCAGCAGCCCAGTGTTAAACTCCTACAATGAGCAGTTCTTC. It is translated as CASSPVLNSYNEQFF. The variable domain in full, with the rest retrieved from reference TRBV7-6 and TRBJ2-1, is GAGVSQSPRYKVTKRGQDVALRCDPISGHVSLYWYRQALGQGPEFLTYFNYEAQQDKSGLPNDRFSAERPEGSISTLTIQRTEQRDSAMYRCASSPVLNSYNEQFFGPGTRLTVL.

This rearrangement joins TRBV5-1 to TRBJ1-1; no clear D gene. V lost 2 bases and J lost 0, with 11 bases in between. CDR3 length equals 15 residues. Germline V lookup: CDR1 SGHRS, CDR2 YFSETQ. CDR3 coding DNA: TGCGCCAGCAGCTTTGGCCAGAGGGTGAACACTGAAGCTTTCTTT. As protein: CASSFGQRVNTEAFF.

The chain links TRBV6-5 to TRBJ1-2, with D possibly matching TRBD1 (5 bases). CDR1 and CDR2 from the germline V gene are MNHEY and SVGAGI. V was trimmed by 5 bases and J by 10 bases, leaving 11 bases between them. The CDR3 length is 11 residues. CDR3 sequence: CASSIRGDYTF. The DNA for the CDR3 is TGTGCCAGCAGTATCCGGGGGGACTACACCTTC.

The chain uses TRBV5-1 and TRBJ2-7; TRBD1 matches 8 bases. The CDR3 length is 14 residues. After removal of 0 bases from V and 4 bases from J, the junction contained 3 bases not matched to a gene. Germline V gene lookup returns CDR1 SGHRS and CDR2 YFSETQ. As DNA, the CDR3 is TGCGCCAGCAGCTTGGGGACAGGGTGGTACGAGCAGTACTTC. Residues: CASSLGTGWYEQYF.

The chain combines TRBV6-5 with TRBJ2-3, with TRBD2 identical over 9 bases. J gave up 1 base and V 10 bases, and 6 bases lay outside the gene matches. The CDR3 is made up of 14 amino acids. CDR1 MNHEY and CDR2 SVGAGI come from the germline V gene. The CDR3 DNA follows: TGTGCCATATCAATAGCGGGGGGCACAGATACGCAGTATTTT. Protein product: CAISIAGGTDTQYF.

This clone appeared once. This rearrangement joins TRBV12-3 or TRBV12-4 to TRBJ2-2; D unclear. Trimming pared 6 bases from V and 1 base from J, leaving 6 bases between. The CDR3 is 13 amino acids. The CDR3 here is CASSPRNTGELFF. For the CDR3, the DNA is TGTGCCAGCAGCCCCAGGAACACCGGGGAGCTGTTTTTT.

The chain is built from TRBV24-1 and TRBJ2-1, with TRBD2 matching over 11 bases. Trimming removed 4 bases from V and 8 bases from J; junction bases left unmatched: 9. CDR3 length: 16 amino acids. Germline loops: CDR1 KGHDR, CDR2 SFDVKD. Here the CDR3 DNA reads TGTGCCACCAGTGACTTTAGCGGGGGGGCCTGGGATGAGCAGTTCTTC. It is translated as CATSDFSGGAWDEQFF.

CDR3 amino acids: CASSLDSVRRYGYTF. The DNA for the CDR3 is TGTGCCAGCAGCTTGGATTCCGTGCGGCGCTATGGCTACACCTTC. The rearrangement uses TRBV5-6 and TRBJ1-2, with D unclear. Germline CDR1 is SGHDT and CDR2 is YYEEEE. Between the trimmed V and J ends, which lost 0 bases and 4 bases, there was a span of 13 bases. The CDR3 extends over 15 amino acids. The full variable domain, rest sourced from reference TRBV5-6 and TRBJ1-2, is DAGVTQSPTHLIKTRGQQVTLRCSPKSGHDTVSWYQQALGQGPQFIFQYYEEEERQRGNFPDRFSGHQFPNYSSELNVNALLLGDSALYLCASSLDSVRRYGYTFGSGTRLTVV.